A single sample gave rise to the 8 T cell receptor beta chains below, sequenced in a study of blood T cell repertoires in COVID-19 (TCRdb year 2020). Libraries were made using the immunoSEQ multiplex PCR assay. In its TCRdb copy, this immuneACCESS table keeps in-frame sequences only and misses some clones. Where compared with another copy, unresolved V genes explain less than half of these, and the others have no known cause. The sample has about 220,000 clones on record, around 91% of them singletons. The top ten clonotypes cover more than 12% of the sample. Sequencing input: PBMCs or T cells enriched from blood (not recorded which). The source of these receptors is a man younger than 45 who had been exposed to COVID-19.

The CDR3 sequence is CASSLVGLRTGRSPLHF. In DNA, the CDR3 is TGTGCCAGCAGCTTAGTAGGGTTGAGGACAGGCCGATCACCCCTCCACTTT. This chain joins TRBV11-2 and TRBJ1-6, with 7 positions matching TRBD1. V shed 1 base, J shed 10 bases, and the junction held 13 bases outside the gene matches. The CDR3 is 17 amino acids. Germline V gives CDR1 SGHAT, CDR2 FQNNGV.

This clone was observed a handful of times. The J gene is TRBJ1-2, the V gene TRBV6-5; D is ambiguous. The CDR3 has 14 amino acids. V lost 2 bases, J lost 3 bases, and 10 bases lay in between. The germline V gene encodes CDR1 MNHEY and CDR2 SVGAGI. CDR3 DNA: TGTGCCAGCAGTTACGGAGGGATCGACTATGGCTACACCTTC. It encodes CASSYGGIDYGYTF.

The rearrangement uses TRBV11-3 and TRBJ1-1; D remains ambiguous. Germline V gene data show CDR1 as SGHNT and CDR2 as YENEEA. CDR3 size: 13 residues. With 2 bases removed from V and 1 base from J, the gap between germline ends came to 5 bases. CDR3 sequence reads: CASSLTPNTEAFF. The CDR3 coding sequence is TGTGCCAGCAGCTTAACACCGAACACTGAAGCTTTCTTT.

The chain couples TRBV5-6 to TRBJ2-5; D remains ambiguous. The CDR3 sequence is 12 residues long. The germline V and J ends were trimmed by 3 bases and 5 bases, with 8 bases remaining between them. The germline V gene encodes CDR1 SGHDT and CDR2 YYEEEE. DNA for the CDR3: TGTGCCAGCAGCTCTAAGTGGGAGACCCAGTACTTC. Its translation: CASSSKWETQYF.

This clone was seen just once. This rearrangement joins TRBV24-1 to TRBJ2-2; D not certain. The CDR3 loop spans 14 amino acids. Germline V CDR1 and CDR2: KGHDR, SFDVKD. V lost 4 bases and J lost 5, with 10 bases in between. The CDR3: CATSELIRTGELFF. The DNA for the CDR3 is TGTGCCACCAGTGAACTAATCCGGACCGGGGAGCTGTTTTTT.

This clone appeared once. The CDR3 spells CASSQDSLAGGASHTDTQYF. CDR3 DNA sequence: TGCGCCAGCAGCCAAGATTCACTAGCGGGGGGGGCGTCCCACACAGATACGCAGTATTTT. The rearrangement joins TRBV4-1 to TRBJ2-3; 13 bases are shared with TRBD2. Losses at the gene ends were 0 bases for V and 2 bases for J; bases not matched to a gene: 11. Germline V gives CDR1 MGHRA, CDR2 YSYEKL. The CDR3 contains 20 residues.

V is TRBV7-2 and J is TRBJ1-1; D possibly corresponds to TRBD1 (6 bases). This CDR3 is 14 amino acids long. Germline V gene sequence: CDR1 SGHTA, CDR2 FQGNSA. Trimming took off 5 bases at V and 4 bases at J, with 14 bases between the two ends. CDR3 bases: TGTGCCAGCAGCCGGGCGGGGGACACCACTGAAGCTTTCTTT. It encodes CASSRAGDTTEAFF.

This chain links TRBV27 with TRBJ1-5, with unresolved D. CDR3 size: 13 residues. The V gene's germline CDR1 is MNHEY and CDR2 SMNVEV (reference sequence). Trimming left V 4 bases short and J 7 bases short, with 11 bases between. CDR3 region: CASSWAARQPQHF. The CDR3 nucleotides are TGTGCCAGCAGTTGGGCAGCTCGGCAGCCCCAGCATTTT.